Listed below are T cell receptor beta chains from one sample, sequenced in a study of T cells in Graves' hyperthyroidism and ophthalmopathy. TCRdb used MiXCR to reprocess the multiplex PCR reads, holding one entry per CDR3 protein. Of 600,000 or so distinct CDR3 sequences listed, 14% are singletons. The sample taken for sequencing was blood. These receptors were taken from a woman aged 18 to 35 with Graves' ophthalmopathy. Each CDR3 is given with its conserved first and last residue. D genes are given only for firm matches. Expanded clones get a size class; other rows say once, few or many, or leave the size out.

j_gene: TRBJ2-2
abundance: many
v_gene: TRBV12-3/TRBV12-4
d_gene: NA
CDR3nt: TGTGCCAGCACCCCATCCAGGCCCGCGAACACCGGGGAGCTGTTTTTT
CDR3aa: CASTPSRPANTGELFF

j_gene: TRBJ2-1
abundance: many
v_gene: TRBV7-2
d_gene: NA
CDR3nt: TGTGCCAGCAGCCCGATCGTCCTGAAGCAGTTCTTC
CDR3aa: CASSPIVLKQFF

j_gene: TRBJ2-2
abundance: few
v_gene: TRBV5-1
d_gene: NA
CDR3nt: TGCGCCAGCACAAGACTCCTCGCGAACACCGGGGAGCTGTTTTTT
CDR3aa: CASTRLLANTGELFF

j_gene: TRBJ2-2
abundance: few
v_gene: TRBV5-4
d_gene: NA
CDR3nt: TGTGCCAGCTCCGCAGAAGGGAACACCGGGGAGCTGTTTTTT
CDR3aa: CASSAEGNTGELFF

j_gene: TRBJ2-3
abundance: NA
v_gene: TRBV18
d_gene: NA
CDR3nt: TGTGCCAGCTCACCACTGGCGACAGATACGCAGTATTTT
CDR3aa: CASSPLATDTQYF

j_gene: TRBJ2-1
abundance: NA
v_gene: TRBV4-1
d_gene: TRBD2
CDR3nt: TGCGCCAGCAGCTTCGGCCTAGCGGCCCGCGATGAGCAGTTCTTC
CDR3aa: CASSFGLAARDEQFF

j_gene: TRBJ2-1
abundance: many
v_gene: TRBV28
d_gene: TRBD2
CDR3nt: TGTGCCAGCAGTTTACTCCGCATAGCGGGAGCGACATTCAGGTACAATGAGCAGTTCTTC
CDR3aa: CASSLLRIAGATFRYNEQFF

j_gene: TRBJ1-6
abundance: many
v_gene: TRBV10-3
d_gene: NA
CDR3nt: TGTGCCATCAGTGGGAAGGGGAGCTCCTATAATTCACCCCTCCACTTT
CDR3aa: CAISGKGSSYNSPLHF

j_gene: TRBJ1-2
abundance: NA
v_gene: TRBV20-1
d_gene: TRBD1
CDR3nt: TGCACCATTAGTCCTGGACAGGTAGAAGTGGGAGCTGGCTACACCTTC
CDR3aa: CTISPGQVEVGAGYTF

j_gene: TRBJ2-7
abundance: many
v_gene: TRBV7-2
d_gene: NA
CDR3nt: TGTGCCAGCAGCCCCCCGGGGCAGCGATACTCCTACGAGCAGTACTTC
CDR3aa: CASSPPGQRYSYEQYF

j_gene: TRBJ1-1
abundance: NA
v_gene: TRBV20-1
d_gene: NA
CDR3nt: TGCAGTGCCCGGTCCCCCGGAATGAACACTGAAGCTTTCTTT
CDR3aa: CSARSPGMNTEAFF

j_gene: TRBJ1-1
abundance: many
v_gene: TRBV28
d_gene: NA
CDR3nt: TGTGCCAGCACCCTTTTACAGGGGAACACTGAAGCTTTCTTT
CDR3aa: CASTLLQGNTEAFF

j_gene: TRBJ1-1
abundance: many
v_gene: TRBV18
d_gene: NA
CDR3nt: TGTGCCAGCTCACCTAGACAGATGAACACTGAAGCTTTCTTT
CDR3aa: CASSPRQMNTEAFF

j_gene: TRBJ2-7
abundance: few
v_gene: TRBV10-3
d_gene: TRBD2
CDR3nt: TGTGCCATCAAGAGACTAGCGGAAACCTACGAGCAGTACTTC
CDR3aa: CAIKRLAETYEQYF

j_gene: TRBJ2-1
abundance: many
v_gene: TRBV30
d_gene: TRBD1
CDR3nt: TGTGCCTTCGACAGGGGGACCAATGAGCAGTTCTTC
CDR3aa: CAFDRGTNEQFF

j_gene: TRBJ2-1
abundance: many
v_gene: TRBV7-3
d_gene: TRBD2
CDR3nt: TGTGCCAGCAGCTCCGGGACTAGACCTTACAATGAGCAGTTCTTC
CDR3aa: CASSSGTRPYNEQFF

j_gene: TRBJ1-6
abundance: NA
v_gene: TRBV5-1
d_gene: NA
CDR3nt: TGCGCCAGCAGCCCCCACCCGGACGGAAAGAATTCACCCCTCCACTTT
CDR3aa: CASSPHPDGKNSPLHF

j_gene: TRBJ2-5
abundance: few
v_gene: TRBV4-3
d_gene: NA
CDR3nt: TGCGCCAGCAGCCAAGATGCCCGTCCTTGGCGGTCCGTGGAGACCCAGTACTTC
CDR3aa: CASSQDARPWRSVETQYF

j_gene: TRBJ1-4
abundance: NA
v_gene: TRBV3-1
d_gene: NA
CDR3nt: TGTGCCAGCAGCCAAACGAGGAGGTTCGGTGAAAAACTGTTTTTT
CDR3aa: CASSQTRRFGEKLFF

j_gene: TRBJ2-1
abundance: NA
v_gene: TRBV4-3
d_gene: NA
CDR3nt: TGCGCCAGCAGCCAAGAGAACCGGAATGAGCAGTTCTTC
CDR3aa: CASSQENRNEQFF

j_gene: TRBJ2-3
abundance: many
v_gene: TRBV3-1
d_gene: NA
CDR3nt: TGTGCCAGCTGTAGGGCAAACACAGATACGCAGTATTTT
CDR3aa: CASCRANTDTQYF

j_gene: TRBJ2-7
abundance: many
v_gene: TRBV5-1
d_gene: NA
CDR3nt: TGCGCCAGCAGCTTGCTAGCCTTTTCCTCCGAGCAGTACTTC
CDR3aa: CASSLLAFSSEQYF

j_gene: TRBJ2-3
abundance: many
v_gene: TRBV9
d_gene: TRBD2
CDR3nt: TGTGCCAGCAGCGTACTATCTAGCGGGATCGGCACAGATACGCAGTATTTT
CDR3aa: CASSVLSSGIGTDTQYF

j_gene: TRBJ2-2
abundance: few
v_gene: TRBV11-1
d_gene: NA
CDR3nt: TGTGCCAGCAGCCAAAGGGTGGGGGGCCCGAACACCGGGGAGCTGTTTTTT
CDR3aa: CASSQRVGGPNTGELFF

j_gene: TRBJ2-3
abundance: many
v_gene: TRBV5-8
d_gene: NA
CDR3nt: TGTGCCAGCAGCGGCATCGCCAGTTCGGTCACAGATACGCAGTATTTT
CDR3aa: CASSGIASSVTDTQYF

j_gene: TRBJ1-3
abundance: many
v_gene: TRBV12-3/TRBV12-4
d_gene: TRBD1
CDR3nt: TGTGCCAGCAGCGAACAGGGGCTGCTCTCTGGAAACACCATATATTTT
CDR3aa: CASSEQGLLSGNTIYF

j_gene: TRBJ2-1
abundance: many
v_gene: TRBV13
d_gene: NA
CDR3nt: TGTGCCAGCAGCTTAGATGCAGGGCCTTACAATGAGCAGTTCTTC
CDR3aa: CASSLDAGPYNEQFF

j_gene: TRBJ1-1
abundance: NA
v_gene: TRBV19
d_gene: NA
CDR3nt: TGTGCCAGTAGGGTACAGGGAAGCACTGAAGCTTTCTTT
CDR3aa: CASRVQGSTEAFF

j_gene: TRBJ2-2
abundance: NA
v_gene: TRBV6-2/TRBV6-3
d_gene: TRBD2
CDR3nt: TGTGCCAGCGAGACTAGCGGGAGGGCCGCGGCCACCGGGGAGCTGTTTTTT
CDR3aa: CASETSGRAAATGELFF

j_gene: TRBJ2-7
abundance: many
v_gene: TRBV29-1
d_gene: NA
CDR3nt: TGCAGCGTTGTAAGGGATCCGGGCGAGCAGTACTTC
CDR3aa: CSVVRDPGEQYF

j_gene: TRBJ1-2
abundance: many
v_gene: TRBV30
d_gene: TRBD1
CDR3nt: TGTGCCTGGAGTGCCCGGGACAGGGATAATGGCTACACCTTC
CDR3aa: CAWSARDRDNGYTF

j_gene: TRBJ1-5
abundance: many
v_gene: TRBV12-3/TRBV12-4
d_gene: NA
CDR3nt: TGTGCCAGCAGTTTAAAACAATACGGGCAGCCCCAGCATTTT
CDR3aa: CASSLKQYGQPQHF